Below, 10 T cell receptor beta chains from the same sample are listed, as sequenced in a study of identical twins. TCRdb fed the 5' RACE reads into MiXCR, producing one record per CDR3 protein. This sample carries about 250,000 distinct CDR3 sequences, approximately 6.8% of them seen once, and the ten largest clones take under 6%. These data were also filed under a second study, of yellow fever vaccine responses in identical twins.

The specimen sequenced was CD8+ T cells sorted from blood. The receptors shown here come from a young woman in good health.

A few counts support this clonotype. This chain uses TRBV4-1 with TRBJ2-1; possible D gene TRBD1, 5 bases. Trimming stripped 4 bases from V and 9 bases from J, with 19 bases between. This CDR3 has 15 residues. Germline V gives CDR1 MGHRA, CDR2 YSYEKL. For the CDR3, the DNA is TGCGCCAGCAGCCCCTCTTTGGGGCAGGGCCGTGAGCAGTTCTTC. Encoded protein: CASSPSLGQGREQFF.

The V call is TRBV2, the J call TRBJ1-5; D not certain. In germline, CDR1 is SNHLY, CDR2 FYNNEI. Trimming removed 8 bases at V and 5 bases at J, with 13 bases between. CDR3 size: 13 residues. For the CDR3, the DNA is TGTGCCAGCGAGCAGGACGATTATCAGCCCCAGCATTTT. This gives the protein CASEQDDYQPQHF.

The V and J genes are TRBV25-1 and TRBJ2-7; 14 positions match TRBD2. Germline loops: CDR1 MGHDK, CDR2 SYGVNS. Germline trimming cut 6 bases from V and 4 bases from J; bases unmatched to any gene: 14. This CDR3 comprises 18 residues. CDR3 nucleotide sequence: TGTGCCAGCAGCCCCCGATTTGGACTAGCGGGGGGAGAGTACGAGCAGTACGTC. As protein: CASSPRFGLAGGEYEQYV.

This clonotype turned up a few times. The rearrangement joins TRBV13 to TRBJ1-2, with D possibly being TRBD1 (5 bases). The CDR3 has 14 amino acids. The V and J ends lost 11 bases and 2 bases respectively, with 18 bases between them. Germline values: CDR1 PRHDT, CDR2 FYEKMQ (reference sequence). The CDR3 DNA reads TGTGCCTCGGGGCGGCGGCAGGGCAACTATGGCTACACCTTC. Its protein is CASGRRQGNYGYTF.

The sample holds many counts of this clonotype. A junction boundary mismatches the germline segment, possibly from a read error. The chain combines TRBV20-1 with TRBJ1-1, with 9 bases that match TRBD1. CDR3 size: 12 residues. Germline V lookup: CDR1 DFQATT, CDR2 SNEGSKA (reference sequence). The CDR3, as DNA: TGCAGTGCCGGACAGGGGAACCCTGAAGCTTTCTTT. Encoded protein: CSAGQGNPEAFF.

The V gene is TRBV12-1, the J gene TRBJ2-1; TRBD1 reflects the table's D call only, with no check against the DNA. TRBV12-1 is tagged as a pseudogene. This CDR3 contains 16 residues. DNA of the CDR3: TGTGCCAGCAGCTTTGGGCAGCGGGACCAGGGCAATGAGCAGTTCTTC. It codes for CASSFGQRDQGNEQFF.

This clonotype was seen repeatedly, ten times or more. The genes are TRBV2 and TRBJ2-3; D is possibly TRBD2 (5 bases). Germline V gene lookup returns CDR1 SNHLY and CDR2 FYNNEI. The V end was cut by 6 bases, the J end by 6 bases, with 7 bases between. This CDR3 is 11 amino acids long. The CDR3 nucleotides are TGTGCCAGCAGGGACTCTGATACGCAGTATTTT. Translation: CASRDSDTQYF. Combining the CDR3 with reference TRBV2 and TRBJ2-3 gives the whole variable domain EPEVTQTPSHQVTQMGQEVILRCVPISNHLYFYWYRQILGQKVEFLVSFYNNEISEKSEIFDDQFSVERPDGSNFTLKIRSTKLEDSAMYFCASRDSDTQYFGPGTRLTVL.

This clonotype was recorded a few times. This sequence joins TRBV29-1 and TRBJ2-5; no reliable D call. CDR1 is SQVTM, CDR2 ANQGSEA, per germline. The CDR3 spans 14 residues. The V end was cut by 8 bases, the J end by 1 base, with 17 bases between. Here the CDR3 reads CSYSMLAVQETQYF. DNA of the CDR3: TGCAGCTACTCCATGTTGGCAGTCCAAGAGACCCAGTACTTC.

The chain carries TRBV6-5 and TRBJ2-1; perhaps TRBD2 as D (6 bases). The CDR3 spans 15 residues. The V and J ends lost 2 bases and 0 bases respectively, with 8 bases between them. In germline, CDR1 is MNHEY, CDR2 SVGAGI. The CDR3 DNA is TGTGCCAGCAGTTACGCGGGGTTCTCCTACAATGAGCAGTTCTTC. Protein product: CASSYAGFSYNEQFF.

This clonotype was recorded a few times. V usage is TRBV7-9 and J usage is TRBJ2-1; 7 nucleotides match TRBD2. The length of the CDR3 is 15 residues. The germline V gene encodes CDR1 SEHNR and CDR2 FQNEAQ (reference sequence). Trimming at V came to 5 bases and at J to 2 bases, leaving 6 bases not matched to a gene. CDR3 nucleotide sequence: TGTGCCAGCAGCCGCGGGGGTGCGACCTACAATGAGCAGTTCTTC. Protein: CASSRGGATYNEQFF.